This TCR beta chain was recovered during a study of blood T cell repertoires in COVID-19. Study-level background: Acute and convalescent COVID-19 specimens originated in the United States, Italy and Spain. Sources were T cells, B-cell-depleted T cells, or PBMCs; the material itself was cDNA or gDNA.

Germline assignment: CDR1 MGHRA and CDR2 YSYEKL. The CDR3 is 14 residues long. V lost 0 bases and J 2 bases, leaving 4 bases between the germline ends. Original analysis: How many nucleated cells were present was estimated from reference gene primer amplification. Only in-frame clones appear in the TCRdb table, and some are missing; sequencing was by immunoSEQ multiplex PCR. The V and J calls and clone size were taken over from that table, and D and trimming were inferred from the DNA. This table holds tens of thousands of clones, 60% to 85% found once. The origin of this receptor is a human donor in a cohort sampled during active COVID-19. The gene calls are TRBV4-1 and TRBJ2-2; the D is unclear. Sequenced: peripheral blood. CDR3 nucleotides: TGCGCCAGCAGCCAAGATGGCAACACCGGGGAGCTGTTTTTT. It encodes CASSQDGNTGELFF.